Below are 32 T cell receptor beta chains sequenced from a single sample in a study of blood T cell repertoires in COVID-19. Produced via immunoSEQ multiplex PCR; TCRdb's table is partial and in-frame only. The table lists nearly 400,000 clones, 85% to 90% of them singletons. Input material: PBMCs or T cells enriched from blood (not recorded which). Receptor source: a woman aged 25 to 39 who had recovered from COVID-19.

The chain is built from TRBV5-1 and TRBJ2-5, with D perhaps TRBD2 (6 bases). The CDR3 has 15 amino acids. Germline CDR1 and CDR2: SGHRS and YFSETQ. The V end was cut by 3 bases, the J end by 3 bases, with 15 bases between. For the CDR3, the DNA is TGCGCCAGCAGCTCACAGATGCGACTAGAAGAGACCCAGTACTTC. This sequence encodes CASSSQMRLEETQYF. The full variable domain, in which reference TRBV5-1 and TRBJ2-5 provide the parts outside the CDR3, is KAGVTQTPRYLIKTRGQQVTLSCSPISGHRSVSWYQQTPGQGLQFLFEYFSETQRNKGNFPGRFSGRQFSNSRSEMNVSTLELGDSALYLCASSSQMRLEETQYFGPGTRLLVL.

The genes are TRBV27 and TRBJ1-3; D unclear. CDR1 MNHEY and CDR2 SMNVEV come from the germline V gene (reference sequence). The V and J ends lost 6 bases and 8 bases respectively, with 8 bases between them. The CDR3 covers 11 residues. CDR3: CASSEGDTIYF. CDR3 DNA sequence: TGTGCCAGCAGCGAGGGAGACACCATATATTTT.

With regard to this clone: At the DNA level, this CDR3 is encoded by other sequences in the same sample as well. This sequence joins TRBV9 and TRBJ2-1; possible D gene TRBD1, 5 bases. Trimming took 0 bases from V and 10 from J, leaving 8 bases between them. CDR3 length: 12 amino acids. Germline V CDR1 and CDR2: SGDLS, YYNGEE. CDR3 bases: TGTGCCAGCAGCGTAGTAGCAGGGGAGCAGTTCTTC. The encoded protein is CASSVVAGEQFF.

This clone was counted a single time. The J gene is TRBJ1-5, the V gene TRBV27, with 8 bases identical to TRBD1. In germline, CDR1 is MNHEY, CDR2 SMNVEV (reference sequence). V lost 4 bases to trimming and J lost 1 base; unmatched junction nucleotides: 6. CDR3 length: 16 residues. The CDR3 nucleotides read TGTGCCAGCAGTTCCATCCCAGGGGGCAGCAATCAGCCCCAGCATTTT. Translation gives CASSSIPGGSNQPQHF.

The CDR3 loop is CAWSLGHSNQPQHF. In DNA form, the CDR3 reads TGTGCCTGGAGTCTTGGCCATAGCAATCAGCCCCAGCATTTT. This chain connects TRBV30 to TRBJ1-5; no clear D gene. V was trimmed by 2 bases and J by 0 bases, leaving 8 bases between them. Germline V gives CDR1 GTSNPN, CDR2 SVGIG (reference sequence). This CDR3 has 14 residues.

The chain uses TRBV11-2 and TRBJ1-2; 7 nucleotides agree with TRBD1. V dropped 6 bases and J dropped 4; count of bases not matched to a gene: 5. CDR1 and CDR2 (germline): SGHAT, FQNNGV. There are 13 residues in the CDR3. The CDR3 DNA follows: TGTGCCAGCAGTTCGGACAGGATCTATGGCTACACCTTC. Encoded protein: CASSSDRIYGYTF.

The chain has TRBV9 and TRBJ2-7; no firm D call. The CDR3 is 14 residues long. Per germline, CDR1 SGDLS and CDR2 YYNGEE. V lost 0 bases to trimming and J lost 2 bases, with 9 bases between them. The CDR3 DNA follows: TGTGCCAGCAGCGTAGATACCCTAGCCTACGAGCAGTACTTC. It encodes CASSVDTLAYEQYF. The whole variable domain, filled in from reference TRBV9 and TRBJ2-7, reads DSGVTQTPKHLITATGQRVTLRCSPRSGDLSVYWYQQSLDQGLQFLIQYYNGEERAKGNILERFSAQQFPDLHSELNLSSLELGDSALYFCASSVDTLAYEQYFGPGTRLTVT.

This chain joins TRBV2 and TRBJ1-5; possible D gene TRBD1, 6 bases. Germline CDR1 reads SNHLY; CDR2 reads FYNNEI. This CDR3 has 15 residues. V lost 7 bases to trimming and J lost 3 bases, with 16 bases between them. The CDR3 DNA reads as TGTGCCAGCAAGGTTTCCGGACAGCACAATCAGCCCCAGCATTTT. Its protein product is CASKVSGQHNQPQHF.

The J gene is TRBJ2-3, the V gene TRBV5-1, with 9 bases fitting TRBD1. The V gene's germline CDR1 is SGHRS and CDR2 YFSETQ. V trimming: 3 bases; J trimming: 6 bases; junction bases outside the gene matches: 11. The CDR3 consists of 16 residues. For the CDR3, the DNA is TGCGCCAGCAGCTCAACAGGGGGCAAACCCCTTGATACGCAGTATTTT. Its protein product is CASSSTGGKPLDTQYF.

With respect to this clone: Other DNA sequences in this specimen translate into the identical CDR3. This sequence joins TRBV18 and TRBJ1-6; 10 bases fit TRBD1. Trimming removed 3 bases from V and 8 bases from J; junction bases left unmatched: 4. The CDR3 has 15 residues. The germline gives CDR1 KGHSH, CDR2 LQKENI. The CDR3 protein is CASSPLGQGDSPLHF. In nucleotides, the CDR3 is TGTGCCAGCTCACCCCTTGGACAGGGGGATTCACCCCTCCACTTT. The full variable domain, with the rest looked up from reference TRBV18 and TRBJ1-6, is NAGVMQNPRHLVRRRGQEARLRCSPMKGHSHVYWYRQLPEEGLKFMVYLQKENIIDESGMPKERFSAEFPKEGPSILRIQQVVRGDSAAYFCASSPLGQGDSPLHFGNGTRLTVT.

The rearrangement links TRBV29-1 to TRBJ1-1; 7 nucleotides line up with TRBD1. The germline CDR1 and CDR2 sequences are SQVTM and ANQGSEA. The trim removed 0 bases at V and 1 base at J, leaving 5 bases unmatched. The CDR3 is made up of 15 amino acids. This CDR3 is CSVEDRQGGNTEAFF. Written as DNA, the CDR3 is TGCAGCGTTGAAGACCGACAGGGCGGGAACACTGAAGCTTTCTTT.

The J gene is TRBJ1-1, the V gene TRBV4-1; the D is unclear. The CDR3 loop spans 16 amino acids. With 0 bases removed from V and 0 bases from J, the gap between germline ends came to 11 bases. Germline V CDR1 and CDR2: MGHRA, YSYEKL. In nucleotides, the CDR3 is TGCGCCAGCAGCCAAGATGGCCTTTTTTTGAACACTGAAGCTTTCTTT. Its protein product is CASSQDGLFLNTEAFF.

The chain employs TRBV19 and TRBJ1-1; possibly TRBD1 for D (6 bases). V dropped 5 bases and J dropped 0 bases, with 16 bases sitting between them. The CDR3 has 16 residues. Germline V gives CDR1 LNHDA, CDR2 SQIVND (reference sequence). This CDR3 is CASSSRRGQVNTEAFF. The CDR3 DNA follows: TGTGCCAGTAGTTCCAGACGGGGACAAGTGAACACTGAAGCTTTCTTT. Together with reference TRBV19 and TRBJ1-1, the CDR3 gives the full variable domain: DGGITQSPKYLFRKEGQNVTLSCEQNLNHDAMYWYRQDPGQGLRLIYYSQIVNDFQKGDIAEGYSVSREKKESFPLTVTSAQKNPTAFYLCASSSRRGQVNTEAFFGQGTRLTVV.

The chain links TRBV2 to TRBJ1-1; D is perhaps TRBD1 (6 bases). V gave up 1 base and J gave up 4 bases, with 10 bases separating them. The CDR3 has 14 residues. Germline CDR1 SNHLY, CDR2 FYNNEI. The CDR3 DNA follows: TGTGCCAGCAGTGAAGGAGGGGGGGTCACTGAAGCTTTCTTT. Its protein is CASSEGGGVTEAFF.

As regards this clone: The sample contains more than one DNA sequence encoding this CDR3. This rearrangement joins TRBV27 to TRBJ2-1; 8 positions match TRBD2. The CDR3 totals 15 residues. The V gene's germline CDR1 is MNHEY and CDR2 SMNVEV (reference sequence). V lost 2 bases and J lost 0; bases outside the gene matches: 0. The CDR3 is CASSLAGGSYNEQFF. CDR3 bases: TGTGCCAGCAGTTTAGCGGGAGGCTCCTACAATGAGCAGTTCTTC.

With respect to this clone: Additional DNA sequences in this sample encode the identical CDR3. V and J are TRBV30 and TRBJ2-1; 9 nucleotides align to TRBD2. The junction had 10 bases not matched to a gene; V was cut back by 0 bases and J by 10 bases. This CDR3 contains 15 residues. Germline-derived CDR1 and CDR2 are GTSNPN and SVGIG (reference sequence). This CDR3 reads CAWSVPGSGRGEQFF. Written as DNA, the CDR3 is TGTGCCTGGAGTGTACCCGGTAGCGGGAGAGGGGAGCAGTTCTTC. The full variable domain, with the rest looked up from reference TRBV30 and TRBJ2-1, is SQTIHQWPATLVQPVGSPLSLECTVEGTSNPNLYWYRQAAGRGLQLLFYSVGIGQISSEVPQNLSASRPQDRQFILSSKKLLLSDSGFYLCAWSVPGSGRGEQFFGPGTRLTVL.

The V and J genes are TRBV28 and TRBJ2-5, with a possible D match to TRBD1 (5 bases). CDR1 is MDHEN, CDR2 SYDVKM, per germline. Trimming took 5 bases from V and 1 from J, leaving 17 bases between them. The CDR3 runs to 16 residues. CDR3 sequence (DNA): TGTGCCAGCAGTCTTCAGCTTACAGGCTCCCAAGAGACCCAGTACTTC. Protein product: CASSLQLTGSQETQYF.

As for this clone: Within the sample, other DNA sequences also encode this same CDR3. The chain joins TRBV24-1 to TRBJ1-2, with D unresolved. The V gene lost 1 base and the J gene lost 5 bases, with 7 bases spanning the gap. The CDR3 loop spans 13 amino acids. CDR1 is KGHDR and CDR2 is SFDVKD in the germline V gene. The CDR3 sequence is CATSDFSGYGYTF. The CDR3 region has the DNA TGTGCCACCAGTGATTTTTCGGGGTATGGCTACACCTTC.

The V gene is TRBV18, the J gene TRBJ1-5, with 8 bases matching TRBD1. CDR1 and CDR2 (germline): KGHSH, LQKENI. The CDR3 is 15 amino acids. J was trimmed by 4 bases and V by 3 bases; bases with no gene match: 5. The CDR3, as DNA: TGTGCCAGCTCACCCGGACAGGGAATGAATCAGCCCCAGCATTTT. Encoded protein: CASSPGQGMNQPQHF.

The rearrangement joins TRBV19 to TRBJ1-4; D unclear. Trimming cost V 3 bases and J 7 bases, with 6 bases left between them. Germline V CDR1 and CDR2: LNHDA, SQIVND (reference sequence). The CDR3 length is 12 residues. Here the CDR3 reads CASSISGEKLFF. Here the CDR3 DNA reads TGTGCCAGTAGTATTTCGGGTGAAAAACTGTTTTTT.

This clone was seen once. The rearrangement joins TRBV12-5 to TRBJ2-2; D ambiguous. The CDR3 has 13 residues. Trimming cost V 1 base and J 4 bases, with 4 bases left between them. Germline CDR1 is LGHNT and CDR2 is FRNRAP. DNA for the CDR3: TGTGCTAGTGGTTTGGGTATCACCGGGGAGCTGTTTTTT. It translates to CASGLGITGELFF.

The chain combines TRBV15 with TRBJ2-1; D remains unclear. With 0 bases removed from V and 12 bases from J, the gap between germline ends came to 9 bases. Germline V gene sequence: CDR1 LNHNV, CDR2 YYDKDF (reference sequence). There are 12 residues in the CDR3. CDR3: CATSRDRGRQFF. CDR3 bases: TGTGCCACCAGCAGAGATCGTGGCAGGCAGTTCTTC.

In its sample, this clone was seen a few times. This chain links TRBV6-5 with TRBJ1-2; possible D gene TRBD1, 6 bases. The V gene lost 7 bases and the J gene lost 4 bases, with 13 bases spanning the gap. Germline V CDR1 and CDR2: MNHEY, SVGAGI. The CDR3 sequence is 13 residues long. The CDR3 region has the DNA TGTGCCAGCACCCTAGACAGGATCTATGGCTACACCTTC. It translates to CASTLDRIYGYTF.

V usage is TRBV9 and J usage is TRBJ1-2; 8 bases fit TRBD1. The CDR3 has 15 residues. The V gene's germline CDR1 is SGDLS and CDR2 YYNGEE. Losses at the gene ends were 1 base for V and 4 bases for J; bases not matched to a gene: 6. CDR3 amino acids: CASSVRDRWSYGYTF. The DNA for the CDR3 is TGTGCCAGCAGCGTACGGGACAGGTGGAGCTATGGCTACACCTTC.

This clone was observed a single time. The chain is built from TRBV4-1 and TRBJ1-5; D unclear. CDR1 and CDR2 (germline): MGHRA, YSYEKL. V was shortened by 2 bases and J by 1 base, with 3 bases between the two germline ends. The CDR3 is 13 residues long. CDR3 protein: CASSQLSNQPQHF. CDR3 in DNA: TGCGCCAGCAGCCAACTAAGCAATCAGCCCCAGCATTTT.

This chain joins TRBV5-4 and TRBJ1-1; a weak D match, TRBD1 (6 bases). Germline loops: CDR1 SGHNT, CDR2 YYREEE (reference sequence). Trimming shortened V by 4 bases and J by 3 bases, and 13 bases separated the two germline ends. The CDR3 runs to 14 residues. CDR3 region: CASSRGGGDTEAFF. In DNA form, the CDR3 reads TGTGCCAGCAGCCGGGGAGGGGGGGACACTGAAGCTTTCTTT.

This chain links TRBV7-3 with TRBJ1-2; D unresolved. Germline V gene data show CDR1 as SGHTA and CDR2 as FQGTGA. The CDR3 has 13 residues. Trimming removed 4 bases at V and 2 bases at J, with 8 bases between. CDR3 nucleotide sequence: TGTGCCAGCAGCTCCAGTGTCAACTATGGCTACACCTTC. This codes for CASSSSVNYGYTF.

The V call is TRBV7-9, the J call TRBJ2-1; 9 nucleotides line up with TRBD2. This CDR3 contains 16 residues. CDR1 and CDR2 (germline): SEHNR, FQNEAQ (reference sequence). Unmatched junction bases numbered 12, after V lost 4 bases and J lost 8 bases. This CDR3 reads CASSSPWREGLDEQFF. The CDR3 region has the DNA TGTGCCAGCAGCTCTCCTTGGCGGGAGGGCCTGGATGAGCAGTTCTTC.

The genes are TRBV19 and TRBJ2-1; 12 positions agree with TRBD1. The V segment lost 5 bases and the J segment 8 bases; nucleotides outside the gene matches: 13. Germline V gene data show CDR1 as LNHDA and CDR2 as SQIVND (reference sequence). The CDR3 has 17 residues. CDR3 in amino acids: CASSLGLGTGGKYEQFF. CDR3 DNA: TGTGCCAGTAGTCTGGGTCTGGGGACAGGGGGCAAGTATGAGCAGTTCTTC.

This clone was picked up a small number of times. This sequence joins TRBV27 and TRBJ1-5; D may be TRBD1 (6 bases). The CDR3 consists of 12 residues. The germline V gene encodes CDR1 MNHEY and CDR2 SMNVEV (reference sequence). V dropped 8 bases and J dropped 6 bases, with 11 bases sitting between them. The CDR3 bases are TGTGCCAGCGGGGCAGGGGTTCAGCCCCAGCATTTT. Protein sequence: CASGAGVQPQHF.

CDR3 nucleotide sequence: TGTGCCAGCAGTCCCGGGACAGGGTACGAGCAGTACTTC. It is translated as CASSPGTGYEQYF. V and J are TRBV7-2 and TRBJ2-7, with TRBD1 matching over 9 bases. Germline V CDR1 and CDR2: SGHTA, FQGNSA. Trimming removed 6 bases from V and 4 bases from J; junction bases left unmatched: 4. The CDR3 loop spans 13 amino acids.

This chain joins TRBV2 and TRBJ1-5; D unclear. CDR3 size: 12 residues. CDR1 and CDR2 (germline): SNHLY, FYNNEI. V was pared by 5 bases and J by 4 bases, with 6 bases between. CDR3 region: CASSTTNQPQHF. The DNA of the CDR3 is TGTGCCAGCAGTACCACAAATCAGCCCCAGCATTTT.